The next 25 T cell receptor beta chains were all read from a single sample in a study of long-term antiretroviral therapy in people with HIV. Samples were assayed with immunoSEQ v3.0 at survey level. Here immunoSEQ multiplex PCR was the method, and the copy in TCRdb shows in-frame clones only, minus some. The table includes approximately 16,000 clones, just over 75% detected once. The sequences come from unsorted PBMCs, collected 2.1 years after starting antiretroviral therapy. These receptors originate from a man aged 35-49 years with HIV.

This clone showed up just a few times. The chain has TRBV4-2 and TRBJ1-2; unclear D gene. The germline gives CDR1 LGHNA, CDR2 YNFKEQ. This CDR3 contains 13 residues. V was pared by 1 base and J by 6 bases, with 9 bases between. CDR3 in amino acids: CASSQVPGDGYTF. The CDR3 DNA reads as TGTGCCAGCAGCCAAGTTCCTGGAGATGGCTACACCTTC.

The chain uses TRBV4-1 and TRBJ1-2; no reliable D call. Deletions cut 0 bases from V and 4 bases from J, with 12 bases between. The CDR3 is 15 residues long. Germline values: CDR1 MGHRA, CDR2 YSYEKL. CDR3 loop: CASSQDPRPGYGYTF. Here the CDR3 DNA reads TGCGCCAGCAGCCAAGATCCGAGGCCTGGCTATGGCTACACCTTC.

The chain couples TRBV29-1 to TRBJ2-7, with 8 bases matching TRBD1. Germline CDR1 SQVTM, CDR2 ANQGSEA. Trimming at V came to 5 bases and at J to 2 bases, leaving 11 bases not matched to a gene. This CDR3 spans 15 amino acids. The CDR3 DNA is TGCAGCGTTCGACAGGGGAGTAGGGTTCCCTACGAGCAGTACTTC. Encoded protein: CSVRQGSRVPYEQYF.

The rearrangement uses TRBV4-1 and TRBJ1-1; tentative D call: TRBD1 (6 bases). The CDR3 is 12 amino acids. Germline CDR1 reads MGHRA; CDR2 reads YSYEKL. The ends were cut back, 1 base at V and 8 bases at J, with 8 bases in the middle. CDR3 region: CASSQAGAEAFF. DNA of the CDR3: TGCGCCAGCAGCCAAGCAGGGGCCGAAGCTTTCTTT.

The chain carries TRBV4-1 and TRBJ2-5, with D possibly TRBD1 on 6 matching bases. Germline CDR1 MGHRA, CDR2 YSYEKL. V was clipped by 0 bases and J by 5 bases, with 19 bases between them. The CDR3 loop spans 17 amino acids. CDR3 nucleotides: TGCGCCAGCAGCCAAGATAACAGGGTATTGGGTCTGGAGACCCAGTACTTC. It encodes CASSQDNRVLGLETQYF.

This clone has just a few counts. This chain connects TRBV6-6 to TRBJ1-2, with 7 nucleotides matching TRBD1. V was pared by 2 bases and J by 4 bases, with 10 bases of the junction left unmatched. CDR3 length equals 16 residues. Germline CDR1 and CDR2: MNHNY and SVGAGI (reference sequence). CDR3 nucleotides: TGTGCCAGCAGTTACCCAGGACAGGTGCCCAGCTATGGCTACACCTTC. This sequence encodes CASSYPGQVPSYGYTF.

This chain joins TRBV18 and TRBJ2-1; 11 nucleotides line up with TRBD1. Unmatched junction bases numbered 9, after V lost 3 bases and J lost 8 bases. This CDR3 region has 16 residues. Germline V gene lookup returns CDR1 KGHSH and CDR2 LQKENI. The CDR3 is CASSPPSGTGGYEQFF. CDR3 bases: TGTGCCAGCTCACCCCCCTCCGGGACAGGGGGGTATGAGCAGTTCTTC.

The chain employs TRBV6-6 and TRBJ1-3; 7 bases are a match to TRBD1. Germline V gene data show CDR1 as MNHNY and CDR2 as SVGAGI (reference sequence). The CDR3 consists of 16 residues. Losses at the gene ends were 6 bases for V and 3 bases for J; bases not matched to a gene: 11. This chain's CDR3 is CASRVMGQSVGNTIYF. CDR3 DNA: TGTGCCAGCAGGGTTATGGGACAGTCAGTTGGAAACACCATATATTTT.

The chain carries TRBV7-8 and TRBJ2-1; a possible D gene is TRBD2 (5 bases). Per the germline V gene, CDR1 is SGHVS and CDR2 is FQNEAQ. Deletions cut 5 bases from V and 10 bases from J, with 12 bases between. The CDR3 spans 12 residues. For the CDR3, the DNA is TGTGCCAGCAGCCCCCGCGGGTTAGAGCAGTTCTTC. Translation: CASSPRGLEQFF.

This clone was counted between two and nine times. The chain joins TRBV7-2 to TRBJ2-3; 9 bases fit TRBD1. Germline CDR1 is SGHTA and CDR2 is FQGNSA. This CDR3 has 15 amino acids. V dropped 4 bases and J dropped 1; count of bases not matched to a gene: 3. CDR3 amino acids: CASSSDRGGTDTQYF. In nucleotides, the CDR3 is TGTGCCAGCAGCTCGGACAGGGGAGGCACAGATACGCAGTATTTT.

This chain uses TRBV7-9 with TRBJ2-1, with unresolved D. V was shortened by 0 bases and J by 2 bases, with 5 bases between the two germline ends. This CDR3 comprises 14 residues. CDR1 is SEHNR and CDR2 is FQNEAQ in the germline V gene (reference sequence). CDR3 DNA: TGTGCCAGCAGCTTAGCGTTCCCCTACAATGAGCAGTTCTTC. Protein product: CASSLAFPYNEQFF.

The rearrangement links TRBV9 to TRBJ2-7; 11 nucleotides line up with TRBD1. The CDR3 loop spans 14 amino acids. From germline, CDR1 is SGDLS and CDR2 YYNGEE. V gave up 4 bases and J gave up 3 bases; unmatched junction bases: 3. CDR3 bases: TGTGCCAGCAGCACCGGGACAGGGGGCTACGAGCAGTACTTC. Translated, it gives CASSTGTGGYEQYF.

This sequence joins TRBV27 and TRBJ2-7; unclear D gene. V was trimmed by 0 bases and J by 0 bases, leaving 12 bases between them. The CDR3 has 16 residues. Germline V gene sequence: CDR1 MNHEY, CDR2 SMNVEV (reference sequence). CDR3 protein: CASSLSLGEISYEQYF. CDR3 nucleotides: TGTGCCAGCAGTTTATCGTTGGGCGAGATCTCCTACGAGCAGTACTTC.

This clone appeared a single time. The V gene is TRBV6-1, the J gene TRBJ1-2; no definite D call. The CDR3 has 15 amino acids. Trimming cost V 0 bases and J 3 bases, with 11 bases left between them. The germline CDR1 and CDR2 sequences are MNHNS and SASEGT. The CDR3 is CASSEAIRLYYGYTF. The CDR3 region has the DNA TGTGCCAGCAGTGAAGCGATTCGACTGTACTATGGCTACACCTTC.

This chain links TRBV6-5 with TRBJ1-2; D is possibly TRBD1 (6 bases). The V and J ends lost 9 bases and 2 bases respectively, with 10 bases between them. Germline CDR1 is MNHEY and CDR2 is SVGAGI. The CDR3 totals 12 residues. The CDR3 loop is CASGQSNYGYTF. CDR3 in DNA: TGTGCCAGTGGACAGAGCAACTATGGCTACACCTTC.

This clone was recorded a few times. DNA for the CDR3: TGTGCTAGTGGTTTGCCTCAGGGGGTTGCTCAGCCCCAGCATTTT. Protein sequence: CASGLPQGVAQPQHF. J is TRBJ1-5 and V is TRBV12-5; TRBD1 agrees at 7 bases. The J segment lost 6 bases and the V segment lost 2 bases, leaving 7 bases of the junction unmatched. The CDR3 has 15 amino acids. Germline V CDR1 and CDR2: LGHNT, FRNRAP.

This chain joins TRBV2 and TRBJ1-3; D is uncertain. The CDR3 is made up of 14 amino acids. V was shortened by 7 bases and J by 4 bases, with 14 bases between the two germline ends. Germline V gene lookup returns CDR1 SNHLY and CDR2 FYNNEI. The CDR3 region is CASTTGLGGNTIYF. In nucleotides, the CDR3 is TGTGCCAGCACCACTGGGTTGGGGGGAAACACCATATATTTT.

J is TRBJ1-4 and V is TRBV4-1, with D hard to call. V dropped 4 bases and J dropped 4 bases, with 13 bases sitting between them. The CDR3 is 15 amino acids. Germline V gives CDR1 MGHRA, CDR2 YSYEKL. CDR3 bases: TGCGCCAGCAGCCCCCCGGGAGCGTTTAATGAAAAACTGTTTTTT. It specifies CASSPPGAFNEKLFF.

The chain combines TRBV5-8 with TRBJ2-1; 9 bases are shared with TRBD2. The germline V gene encodes CDR1 SGHTS and CDR2 YDEGEE. The CDR3 extends over 17 amino acids. V gave up 0 bases and J gave up 4 bases; unmatched junction bases: 8. CDR3: CASSLDGGGAGYNEQFF. CDR3 DNA: TGTGCCAGCAGCTTGGATGGCGGGGGGGCCGGATACAATGAGCAGTTCTTC. The variable domain in full, completed from reference TRBV5-8 and TRBJ2-1, reads EAGVTQSPTHLIKTRGQQATLRCSPISGHTSVYWYQQALGLGLQFLLWYDEGEERNRGNFPPRFSGRQFPNYSSELNVNALELEDSALYLCASSLDGGGAGYNEQFFGPGTRLTVL.

This clone was counted only a few times. V and J are TRBV6-4 and TRBJ1-2; 8 bases align to TRBD1. The J segment lost 8 bases and the V segment lost 6 bases, leaving 14 bases of the junction unmatched. The CDR3 spans 15 residues. Germline V gives CDR1 MRHNA, CDR2 SNTAGT. The chain's CDR3 is CASRAGTGPAGGYTF. In DNA form, the CDR3 reads TGTGCCAGCAGGGCCGGGACAGGTCCTGCGGGCGGCTACACCTTC.

This clone was observed a few times. The chain is built from TRBV2 and TRBJ1-4; no clear D gene. The V gene lost 5 bases and the J gene lost 12 bases, with 25 bases spanning the gap. CDR1 SNHLY and CDR2 FYNNEI come from the germline V gene. CDR3 length: 16 amino acids. CDR3 nucleotides: TGTGCCAGCAGTAAACAAGGCCTAGGACGGTCTAGTGAACTGTTTTTT. This gives the protein CASSKQGLGRSSELFF. Using reference TRBV2 and TRBJ1-4 for the parts outside the CDR3, the full variable domain is EPEVTQTPSHQVTQMGQEVILRCVPISNHLYFYWYRQILGQKVEFLVSFYNNEISEKSEIFDDQFSVERPDGSNFTLKIRSTKLEDSAMYFCASSKQGLGRSSELFFGSGTQLSVL.

The CDR3 region is CASSATGTGGADTQYF. The DNA for the CDR3 is TGTGCCAGCAGCGCCACCGGGACAGGGGGCGCAGATACGCAGTATTTT. The chain recombines TRBV9 with TRBJ2-3; 12 nucleotides match TRBD1. V was pared by 3 bases and J by 4 bases, with 6 bases of the junction left unmatched. Germline-derived CDR1 and CDR2 are SGDLS and YYNGEE. This CDR3 has 16 residues.

This chain connects TRBV6-5 to TRBJ1-4, with a tentative D call TRBD1 (6 bases). This CDR3 has 15 residues. Per the germline V gene, CDR1 is MNHEY and CDR2 is SVGAGI. The V and J ends lost 6 bases and 10 bases respectively, with 21 bases between them. The CDR3: CASSEQGGIFGKLFF. CDR3 nucleotides: TGTGCCAGCAGCGAACAGGGAGGGATTTTTGGAAAACTGTTTTTT.

The rearrangement joins TRBV11-2 to TRBJ1-2; possibly TRBD1 for D (6 bases). The ends were cut back, 4 bases at V and 4 bases at J, with 22 bases in the middle. CDR3 length: 17 residues. Germline CDR1 SGHAT, CDR2 FQNNGV. CDR3 in amino acids: CASSSGRGKTSSYGYTF. The DNA for the CDR3 is TGTGCCAGCAGCTCCGGCAGGGGCAAGACATCGAGCTATGGCTACACCTTC.

This chain uses TRBV6-5 with TRBJ2-2; D is ambiguous. The CDR3 is made up of 16 amino acids. Germline V gene lookup returns CDR1 MNHEY and CDR2 SVGAGI. Trimming took 0 bases from V and 4 from J, leaving 12 bases between them. Written as DNA, the CDR3 is TGTGCCAGCAGTTACTCGGCACCCTCGGGCACCGGGGAGCTGTTTTTT. Its protein product is CASSYSAPSGTGELFF.